This TCR beta chain came from a study of blood T cells in healthy people across ages. A second roughly 6 to 11 cycle PCR used barcoded and J-beta primers. Via MiXCR, TCRdb re-called the 5' RACE reads, giving one row per CDR3 protein. The sample holds about 1.8 million distinct CDR3 sequences; just under 50% are singletons and the top ten take 2% to 2.5%. Per the germline V gene, CDR1 is MNHNS and CDR2 is SASEGT. The CDR3 contains 15 residues. Deletions cut 5 bases from V and 2 bases from J, with 14 bases between. The specimen sequenced was blood. This receptor was identified in a middle-aged woman in good health. The chain couples TRBV6-1 to TRBJ2-3; D remains ambiguous. The CDR3 sequence is CASSLLGLNTDTQYF. CDR3 in DNA: TGTGCCAGCAGTCTACTTGGCCTTAACACAGATACGCAGTATTTT.